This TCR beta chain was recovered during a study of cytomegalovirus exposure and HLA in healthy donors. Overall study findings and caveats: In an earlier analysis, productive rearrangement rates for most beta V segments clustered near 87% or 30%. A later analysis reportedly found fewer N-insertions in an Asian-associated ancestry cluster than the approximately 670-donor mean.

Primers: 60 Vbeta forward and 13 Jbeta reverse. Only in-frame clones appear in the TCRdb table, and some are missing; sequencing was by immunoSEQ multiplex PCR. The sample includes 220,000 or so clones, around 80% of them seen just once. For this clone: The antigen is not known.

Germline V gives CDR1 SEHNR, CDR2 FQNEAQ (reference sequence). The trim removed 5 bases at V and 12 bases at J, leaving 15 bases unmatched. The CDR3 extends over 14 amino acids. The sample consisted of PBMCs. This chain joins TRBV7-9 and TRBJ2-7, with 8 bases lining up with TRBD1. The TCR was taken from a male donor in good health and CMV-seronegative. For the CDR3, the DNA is TGTGCCAGCAGCCCCGGAGCGGACAGGGTGTTTCTGTACTTC. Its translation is CASSPGADRVFLYF.